These 5 T cell receptor beta chains share one sample of origin, sequenced in a study of blood T cell repertoires in COVID-19. The data were produced by immunoSEQ multiplex PCR, yet TCRdb's version contains in-frame clones alone and is incomplete. The sample shows approximately 220,000 clones, around 85% of them seen only once. The sequencing sample was made of PBMCs or T cells enriched from blood (not recorded which). These receptors came from a middle-aged man who had recovered from COVID-19.

This clone was recorded only once. The V and J genes are TRBV19 and TRBJ2-2; 7 bases are shared with TRBD2. The CDR3 is made up of 16 amino acids. Germline V gives CDR1 LNHDA, CDR2 SQIVND (reference sequence). V was clipped by 4 bases and J by 1 base; unmatched bases: 6. The CDR3 coding sequence is TGTGCCAGTAGTACGGCAGCGGGGCAGAACACCGGGGAGCTGTTTTTT. It is translated as CASSTAAGQNTGELFF.

V is TRBV7-2 and J is TRBJ1-6; D is perhaps TRBD1 (6 bases). Trimming removed 7 bases at V and 9 bases at J, with 22 bases between. Germline V gene sequence: CDR1 SGHTA, CDR2 FQGNSA. The CDR3 spans 16 residues. The CDR3 protein is CASTATRGSGSSPLHF. For the CDR3, the DNA is TGTGCCAGCACCGCTACCAGGGGATCCGGCTCTTCACCCCTCCACTTT.

A single count supports this clone. The chain links TRBV4-1 to TRBJ2-1, with TRBD2 identical over 10 bases. Germline trimming cut 0 bases from V and 7 bases from J; bases unmatched to any gene: 9. The CDR3 sequence is 17 residues long. Germline CDR1 reads MGHRA; CDR2 reads YSYEKL. CDR3: CASSQDPSGRWFNEQFF. Written as DNA, the CDR3 is TGCGCCAGCAGCCAAGACCCTAGCGGGAGATGGTTTAATGAGCAGTTCTTC.

This sequence joins TRBV20-1 and TRBJ2-1, with TRBD1 matching 10 bases. CDR1 and CDR2 (germline): DFQATT, SNEGSKA (reference sequence). V dropped 6 bases and J dropped 9; count of bases not matched to a gene: 2. This CDR3 spans 11 amino acids. DNA of the CDR3: TGCAGTGCGGACAGGGGGTCTGAGCAGTTCTTC. It encodes CSADRGSEQFF.

The J gene is TRBJ1-5, the V gene TRBV19; 7 nucleotides match TRBD1. The germline CDR1 and CDR2 sequences are LNHDA and SQIVND (reference sequence). The CDR3 is made up of 15 amino acids. The ends lost 5 bases at V and 1 base at J; junction bases unmatched: 5. The CDR3 region has the DNA TGTGCCAGTAGTGTCGGACAGGCCAGCAATCAGCCCCAGCATTTT. This sequence encodes CASSVGQASNQPQHF.